These 27 T cell receptor beta chains came from one sample sequenced in a study of T-cell reconstitution after alpha-beta-depleted transplantation in children. During its preparation, the TCRbeta library received unique molecular identifiers. TCRdb passed the PCR reads through MiXCR, listing each CDR3 protein once. The repertoire holds 200,000 to 300,000 distinct CDR3 sequences, with around 12% as singletons. Sequencing used PBMCs from the stem cell graft donor, obtained from the stem cell graft. The receptor set was obtained from a human donor who donated a stem cell graft to a child with acute lymphoblastic leukemia.

This clonotype was picked up many times. The chain carries TRBV20-1 and TRBJ1-5; D may be TRBD1 (5 bases). Germline assignment: CDR1 DFQATT and CDR2 SNEGSKA (reference sequence). CDR3 length equals 13 residues. Trimming stripped 3 bases from V and 5 bases from J, with 11 bases between. The CDR3 region is CSARWQGYQPQHF. DNA of the CDR3: TGCAGTGCTAGGTGGCAGGGCTATCAGCCCCAGCATTTT.

This clonotype was found many times. The chain recombines TRBV20-1 with TRBJ2-2; D not resolved. The germline gives CDR1 DFQATT, CDR2 SNEGSKA (reference sequence). The CDR3 runs 13 residues. V lost 7 bases and J 0 bases, leaving 9 bases between the germline ends. The CDR3: CSVSQPNTGELFF. Here the CDR3 DNA reads TGCAGTGTTTCCCAGCCGAACACCGGGGAGCTGTTTTTT.

At least ten counts were recorded for this clonotype. The V gene is TRBV12-3 or TRBV12-4, the J gene TRBJ2-7; 8 bases fit TRBD1. There are 17 residues in the CDR3. The V and J ends lost 9 bases and 5 bases, in that order; junction bases with no gene match: 21. The CDR3 DNA reads as TGTGCCAGTTTACCCTTTGGGACAGGCCCGCACGGTGACGAGCAGTACTTC. Protein sequence: CASLPFGTGPHGDEQYF.

This clonotype was seen many times. J is TRBJ1-2 and V is TRBV6-1; D is unresolved. Germline loops: CDR1 MNHNS, CDR2 SASEGT. The CDR3 is 13 residues long. V was clipped by 5 bases and J by 4 bases, with 11 bases between them. The CDR3 loop reads CASSSVRAYGYTF. CDR3 sequence (DNA): TGTGCCAGCAGTAGCGTCCGCGCCTATGGCTACACCTTC.

This clonotype came up many times. The CDR3 loop is CASRPQSGYETQYF. CDR3 DNA sequence: TGTGCCAGCAGACCCCAGTCGGGATACGAGACCCAGTACTTC. The chain is built from TRBV7-2 and TRBJ2-5, with TRBD2 as a possible D gene (5 bases). Germline values: CDR1 SGHTA, CDR2 FQGNSA. This CDR3 spans 14 amino acids. Trimming removed 6 bases from V and 5 bases from J, with 16 bases in between.

This clonotype was observed at least ten times. This rearrangement joins TRBV20-1 to TRBJ2-5, with D tentatively TRBD1 (5 bases). Trimming took off 0 bases at V and 5 bases at J, with 13 bases between the two ends. Germline CDR1 and CDR2: DFQATT and SNEGSKA (reference sequence). The CDR3 runs to 14 residues. The CDR3 DNA reads TGCAGTGCTAGAGATCAGGGTTTAGGGGAGACCCAGTACTTC. Encoded protein: CSARDQGLGETQYF.

This clonotype was counted at least ten times. The chain has TRBV7-2 and TRBJ1-4; D uncertain. The CDR3 spans 14 residues. Trimming took 5 bases from V and 8 from J, leaving 15 bases between them. Germline CDR1 is SGHTA and CDR2 is FQGNSA. The CDR3 reads CASSDRKGGEKLFF. CDR3 in DNA: TGTGCCAGCAGCGATCGTAAGGGAGGGGAAAAACTGTTTTTT.

This clonotype showed up many times. The genes are TRBV4-3 and TRBJ2-5, with TRBD1 matching over 9 bases. J was trimmed by 5 bases and V by 3 bases; bases with no gene match: 7. The CDR3 covers 15 residues. Germline assignment: CDR1 LGHNA and CDR2 YSLEER. The CDR3 nucleotides are TGCGCCAGCAGCCACTGGACAGGGGAGGGGGAGACCCAGTACTTC. Its translation is CASSHWTGEGETQYF.

This clonotype was counted at least ten times. The gene calls are TRBV5-1 and TRBJ1-1; no clear D. The CDR3 length is 13 residues. CDR1 and CDR2 from the germline V gene are SGHRS and YFSETQ. Trimming took off 1 base at V and 1 base at J, with 5 bases between the two ends. CDR3 loop: CASSLIGNTEAFF. The DNA of the CDR3 is TGCGCCAGCAGCTTGATCGGGAACACTGAAGCTTTCTTT.

There are many counts of this clonotype. V and J are TRBV20-1 and TRBJ2-2; D may be TRBD1 (6 bases). This CDR3 is built from 15 residues. From germline, CDR1 is DFQATT and CDR2 SNEGSKA (reference sequence). The germline V and J ends were trimmed by 1 base and 4 bases, with 13 bases remaining between them. In DNA, the CDR3 is TGCAGTGCTAGAGGGGGATTAGGGGGCACCGGGGAGCTGTTTTTT. As protein: CSARGGLGGTGELFF.

This clonotype has ten or more counts. The chain combines TRBV5-5 with TRBJ2-7, with 7 bases identical to TRBD1. V gave up 4 bases and J gave up 3 bases; unmatched junction bases: 7. The CDR3 extends over 14 amino acids. Per germline, CDR1 SGHKS and CDR2 YYEKEE (reference sequence). This CDR3 is CASSVGQIDYEQYF. The CDR3 DNA reads as TGTGCCAGCAGCGTGGGACAGATAGACTACGAGCAGTACTTC.

In its sample, this clonotype was seen many times. The chain has TRBV10-3 and TRBJ2-3; 11 positions match TRBD2. Germline V CDR1 and CDR2: ENHRY, SYGVKD. CDR3 length: 17 residues. Unmatched junction bases numbered 15, after V lost 8 bases and J lost 5 bases. CDR3 amino acids: CAIGAASGRNGEDTQYF. The CDR3 region has the DNA TGTGCCATCGGAGCGGCTAGCGGGAGGAATGGGGAAGATACGCAGTATTTT.

This clonotype was observed a few times. The chain has TRBV11-2 and TRBJ2-5; the D is unclear. The V end was cut by 5 bases, the J end by 11 bases, with 15 bases between. In germline, CDR1 is SGHAT, CDR2 FQNNGV. The CDR3 sequence is 12 residues long. Here the CDR3 reads CASSPGPPRQYF. The CDR3 nucleotides read TGTGCCAGCAGCCCCGGGCCTCCGAGGCAGTACTTC.

This clonotype was found many times. The chain is built from TRBV7-9 and TRBJ2-1; 7 bases line up with TRBD1. Germline values: CDR1 SEHNR, CDR2 FQNEAQ (reference sequence). This CDR3 has 15 residues. The ends lost 5 bases at V and 0 bases at J; junction bases unmatched: 4. Written as DNA, the CDR3 is TGTGCCAGCAGCGTGACAGGGAGCTCCTACAATGAGCAGTTCTTC. Protein: CASSVTGSSYNEQFF.

This clonotype was seen many times. The chain employs TRBV28 and TRBJ1-2; D is unresolved. Trimming left V 6 bases short and J 1 base short, with 18 bases between. CDR3 length: 16 amino acids. Germline CDR1 MDHEN, CDR2 SYDVKM. DNA for the CDR3: TGTGCCAGCAGATACCCCGGGTCGCTAAATAACTATGGCTACACCTTC. As protein: CASRYPGSLNNYGYTF.

The genes are TRBV20-1 and TRBJ2-3; 10 nucleotides agree with TRBD2. The CDR3 totals 13 residues. The germline CDR1 and CDR2 sequences are DFQATT and SNEGSKA (reference sequence). Trimming at V came to 2 bases and at J to 12 bases, leaving 8 bases not matched to a gene. CDR3 in amino acids: CSARLAGGPPQYF. DNA of the CDR3: TGCAGTGCTAGATTAGCGGGAGGCCCCCCTCAGTATTTT.

The sample holds many counts of this clonotype. CDR3 in amino acids: CASSVTGGGFEKLFF. In nucleotides, the CDR3 is TGCGCCAGCAGCGTCACAGGCGGAGGTTTTGAAAAACTGTTTTTT. J is TRBJ1-4 and V is TRBV5-1, with D possibly being TRBD1 (5 bases). The CDR3 has 15 residues. V was clipped by 4 bases and J by 7 bases, with 17 bases between them. CDR1 is SGHRS, CDR2 YFSETQ, per germline.

This clonotype was seen many times. The chain links TRBV7-2 to TRBJ2-2; 12 bases fit TRBD2. Losses at the gene ends were 3 bases for V and 6 bases for J; bases not matched to a gene: 5. The CDR3 is 16 amino acids. CDR1 and CDR2 from the germline V gene are SGHTA and FQGNSA. CDR3 bases: TGTGCCAGCAGCTTGCGACTAGCGGGAGCCGCCGGGGAGCTGTTTTTT. This translates into CASSLRLAGAAGELFF. Based on the CDR3 plus reference TRBV7-2 and TRBJ2-2, the full variable domain is GAGVSQSPSNKVTEKGKDVELRCDPISGHTALYWYRQSLGQGLEFLIYFQGNSAPDKSGLPSDRFSAERTGGSVSTLTIQRTQQEDSAVYLCASSLRLAGAAGELFFGEGSRLTVL.

This clonotype was detected ten times or more. The chain combines TRBV7-9 with TRBJ1-2, with 10 bases identical to TRBD1. This CDR3 is built from 14 residues. Trimming at V came to 5 bases and at J to 3 bases, leaving 3 bases not matched to a gene. The germline V gene has CDR1 SEHNR and CDR2 FQNEAQ (reference sequence). The CDR3 sequence is CASSPGTGDYGYTF. The CDR3 coding sequence is TGTGCCAGCAGCCCCGGGACAGGGGACTATGGCTACACCTTC.

In this sample, this clonotype turned up many times. This sequence joins TRBV12-3 or TRBV12-4 and TRBJ2-2; a weak D match, TRBD1 (6 bases). The CDR3 consists of 13 residues. V lost 6 bases and J 1 base, leaving 6 bases between the germline ends. CDR3 residues: CASRGQNTGELFF. The CDR3 nucleotides are TGTGCCAGCAGGGGACAGAACACCGGGGAGCTGTTTTTT.

This clonotype is a singleton in its sample. This chain connects TRBV6-2 or TRBV6-3 to TRBJ2-2; possibly TRBD2 for D (5 bases). The CDR3 is made up of 12 amino acids. Germline V gene lookup returns CDR1 MNHEY and CDR2 SVGEGT. Trimming left V 8 bases short and J 6 bases short, with 10 bases between. CDR3 bases: TGTGCCAGCTTTCGGGGTCCCGGGGAGCTGTTTTTT. Its translation is CASFRGPGELFF.

This clonotype was found many times. The chain carries TRBV12-3 or TRBV12-4 and TRBJ1-1, with D unresolved. The CDR3 is 15 residues long. Trimming left V 5 bases short and J 1 base short, with 14 bases between. The CDR3: CASSPPGSRNTEAFF. Here the CDR3 DNA reads TGTGCCAGCAGTCCGCCCGGAAGCAGGAACACTGAAGCTTTCTTT.

This clonotype was seen repeatedly, ten times or more. The chain uses TRBV10-3 and TRBJ2-1; 9 bases line up with TRBD1. V shed 4 bases and J 5 bases; nucleotides not matched to a gene: 3. Germline V CDR1 and CDR2: ENHRY, SYGVKD. CDR3 length: 14 residues. The CDR3 spells CAISGTGVNNEQFF. In nucleotides, the CDR3 is TGTGCCATCAGTGGGACAGGGGTTAACAATGAGCAGTTCTTC.

The chain joins TRBV6-6 to TRBJ1-4; D is undetermined. The length of the CDR3 is 13 residues. CDR1 and CDR2 from the germline V gene are MNHNY and SVGAGI (reference sequence). V was clipped by 2 bases and J by 5 bases, with 6 bases between them. CDR3 amino acids: CASSYGVNEKLFF. The CDR3 DNA follows: TGTGCCAGCAGTTACGGTGTCAATGAAAAACTGTTTTTT.

This clonotype was recorded a few times. This rearrangement joins TRBV19 to TRBJ1-1; D remains unclear. V was shortened by 11 bases and J by 8 bases, with 18 bases between the two germline ends. Germline V CDR1 and CDR2: LNHDA, SQIVND (reference sequence). This CDR3 is 12 amino acids long. The CDR3 here is CAAGVFGLEAFF. CDR3 nucleotides: TGTGCCGCTGGGGTGTTTGGGCTGGAAGCTTTCTTT.

Comments on this clonotype: At one boundary the junction diverges from the germline segment, which might be a read error. This chain uses TRBV3-1 with TRBJ1-1; 11 nucleotides match TRBD1. The CDR3 runs to 19 residues. CDR1 and CDR2 from the germline V gene are LGHDT and YNNKEL (reference sequence). CDR3: CAISPLPGTGGLPETEAFF. CDR3 nucleotide sequence: TGTGCCATCAGCCCTTTACCAGGGACAGGGGGGCTCCCCGAGACTGAAGCTTTCTTT.

This clonotype was picked up many times. The V gene is TRBV5-1, the J gene TRBJ2-4; tentatively, D is TRBD1 or TRBD2 (5 bases each). This CDR3 has 15 amino acids. The germline CDR1 and CDR2 sequences are SGHRS and YFSETQ. V was trimmed by 4 bases and J by 6 bases, leaving 17 bases between them. The CDR3: CASSGRGRIGNIQYF. The CDR3 DNA follows: TGCGCCAGCAGCGGTCGGGGACGGATCGGAAACATTCAGTACTTC.